This T cell receptor beta chain was found in a study of T cells in localized non-small cell lung cancer. Study outcomes and limitations: Adjacent lung held a median 57 of the top 100 tumor clones.

Produced via immunoSEQ multiplex PCR; TCRdb's table is partial and in-frame only. The repertoire holds under 75,000 clones, 80% to 90% seen once, with about a fifth in the top ten. Turning to this clone: Its antigen is not identified.

CDR1 and CDR2 (germline): SGHKS, YYEKEE (reference sequence). V was shortened by 2 bases and J by 3 bases, with 18 bases between the two germline ends. The CDR3 runs 16 residues. The chain uses TRBV5-5 and TRBJ2-7; possible D gene TRBD1, 5 bases. This receptor was obtained from a male donor older than 55 with stage III squamous cell lung carcinoma. Sample: peripheral blood, taken before any cancer treatment. The CDR3 DNA reads TGTGCCAGCAGCTTTTCCCCAGTAACAGGAGACTACGAGCAGTACTTC. Its protein product is CASSFSPVTGDYEQYF.